This T cell receptor beta chain was sequenced during a study of T cells in Graves' hyperthyroidism and ophthalmopathy. Turning to the study itself: Peripheral blood collection took place at initial diagnosis, before any treatment. Points from the study as a whole: Within blood appeared most thyroid clonotypes that had expanded above 0.001.

TCR beta CDR3 region amplification was performed from RNA transcripts. In the first-round RT-PCR of the TCR CDR3, the HTBI primer set was used. From the multiplex PCR reads, TCRdb called clonotypes with MiXCR, one entry per CDR3 protein. The sample comprises under 650,000 distinct CDR3 sequences, around 15% of which are singletons, and 3.5% to 4% rests with the top ten. This clonotype was counted many times. As yet, its antigen is unknown. Among the patients, aged 18 to 65, hyperthyroidism was newly diagnosed and had lasted under 2 months. Investigators excluded patients with uncontrolled infection, other autoimmune disease, pregnancy or lactation. The CDR3 is 15 residues long. J gave up 4 bases and V 2 bases, and 3 bases lay outside the gene matches. The germline gives CDR1 SGHKS, CDR2 YYEKEE (reference sequence).

The sample was blood. This receptor was identified in a woman in her twenties or thirties with Graves' hyperthyroidism. The chain uses TRBV5-5 and TRBJ2-7, with TRBD2 identical over 13 bases. The CDR3 loop is CASSLRTSGSYEQYF. DNA for the CDR3: TGTGCCAGCAGCTTAAGGACTAGCGGGAGTTACGAGCAGTACTTC.